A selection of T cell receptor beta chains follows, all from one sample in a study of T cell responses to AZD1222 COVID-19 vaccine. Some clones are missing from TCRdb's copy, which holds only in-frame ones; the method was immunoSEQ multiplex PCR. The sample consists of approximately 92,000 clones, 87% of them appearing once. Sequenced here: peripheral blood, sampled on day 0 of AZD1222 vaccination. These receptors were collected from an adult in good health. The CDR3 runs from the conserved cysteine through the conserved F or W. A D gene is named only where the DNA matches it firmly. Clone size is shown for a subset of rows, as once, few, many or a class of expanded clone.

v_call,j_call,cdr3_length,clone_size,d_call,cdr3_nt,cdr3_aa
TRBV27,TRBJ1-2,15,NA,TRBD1,TGTGCCAGCAGTTTATACACCGGGACAGGGGATGGCTACACCTTC,CASSLYTGTGDGYTF
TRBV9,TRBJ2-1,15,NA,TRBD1,TGTGCCAGCAGCGTAGGGGCCGACAGGGCCGGTGAGCAGTTCTTC,CASSVGADRAGEQFF
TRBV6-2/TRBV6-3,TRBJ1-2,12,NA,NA,TGTGCCAGCAGTGTTTCGTTGGGGGGCTACACCTTC,CASSVSLGGYTF
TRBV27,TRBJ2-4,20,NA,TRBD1,TGTGCCAGCAGTTTCCTCCGGGACAGGGGTCCGAACCTAGCCAAAAACATTCAGTACTTC,CASSFLRDRGPNLAKNIQYF
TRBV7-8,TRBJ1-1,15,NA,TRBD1,TGTGCCAGCAGCTTAATCGGGACAGGGTCCACTGAAGCTTTCTTT,CASSLIGTGSTEAFF
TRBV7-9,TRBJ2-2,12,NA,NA,TGTGCCAGTCTTCGGGCAACCGGGGAGCTGTTTTTT,CASLRATGELFF
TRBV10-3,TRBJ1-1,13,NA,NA,TGTGCCATCAAGAGTTTTGGGGGCCCTGAAGCTTTCTTT,CAIKSFGGPEAFF
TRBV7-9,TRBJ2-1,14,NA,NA,TGTGCCAGCAGCTCGCCGGGACAAAACACTGAGCAGTTCTTC,CASSSPGQNTEQFF
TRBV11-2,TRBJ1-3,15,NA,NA,TGTGCCAGCAGCCCAGAGCCGGGGTTGGGAAACACCATATATTTT,CASSPEPGLGNTIYF
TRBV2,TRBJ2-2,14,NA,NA,TGTGCCAGCAGAACGGGGACGAACACCGGGGAGCTGTTTTTT,CASRTGTNTGELFF
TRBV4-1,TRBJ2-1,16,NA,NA,TGCGCCAGCAGCCAAGATCGACCAGGGGTGGGCAATGAGCAGTTCTTC,CASSQDRPGVGNEQFF
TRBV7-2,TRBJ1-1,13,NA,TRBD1,TGTGCCAGCAGCCTCCGACAGGGCACTGAAGCTTTCTTT,CASSLRQGTEAFF
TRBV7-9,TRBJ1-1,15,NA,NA,TGTGCCAGCAGCTTACTGGGGACACAGAACACTGAAGCTTTCTTT,CASSLLGTQNTEAFF
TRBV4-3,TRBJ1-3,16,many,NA,TGCGCCAGCAGCCAAGATTCCTTTAGTCGTGGAAACACCATATATTTT,CASSQDSFSRGNTIYF
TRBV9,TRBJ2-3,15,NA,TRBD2,TGTGCCAGCAGCGTAGAACTAGCGGGACCAGATACGCAGTATTTT,CASSVELAGPDTQYF
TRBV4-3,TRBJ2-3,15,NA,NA,TGCGCCAGCAGCCAAGATCGGTTAGAAACAGATACGCAGTATTTT,CASSQDRLETDTQYF
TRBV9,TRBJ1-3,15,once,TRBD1,TGTGCCAGCAGCAAAACCGGGACAGGGGGAAACACCATATATTTT,CASSKTGTGGNTIYF
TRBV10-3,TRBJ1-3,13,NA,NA,TGTGCCATCAGTGAACAGTCTGGAAACACCATATATTTT,CAISEQSGNTIYF
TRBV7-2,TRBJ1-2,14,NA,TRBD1,TGTGCCAGCAGCCCGGGACAGGGGACAGATGGCTACACCTTC,CASSPGQGTDGYTF
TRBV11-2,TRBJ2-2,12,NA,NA,TGTGCCAGCAGCCCTTGGACCGGGGAGCTGTTTTTT,CASSPWTGELFF
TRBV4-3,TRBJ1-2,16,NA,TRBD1,TGCGCCAGCAGCCAAGCCGGGACAGGGGTTGACTATGGCTACACCTTC,CASSQAGTGVDYGYTF
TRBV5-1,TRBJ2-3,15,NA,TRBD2,TGCGCCAGCAGCTTTGAAGCGGGGGAAACAGATACGCAGTATTTT,CASSFEAGETDTQYF
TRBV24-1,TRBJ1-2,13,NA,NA,TGTGCCACCAGCGCGACCGGTAACTATGGCTACACCTTC,CATSATGNYGYTF
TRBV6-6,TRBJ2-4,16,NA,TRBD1,TGTGCCAGCAGCCACGGGACAGGGGGGGCCAAAAACATTCAGTACTTC,CASSHGTGGAKNIQYF
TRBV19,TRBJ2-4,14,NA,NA,TGTGCCAGTAGTAGCCCGGGGACAAAAAACATTCAGTACTTC,CASSSPGTKNIQYF
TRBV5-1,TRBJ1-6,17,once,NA,TGTGCCAGCAGCTTGGCGGGGGCAGGGATGGTGAATTCACCCCTCCACTTT,CASSLAGAGMVNSPLHF
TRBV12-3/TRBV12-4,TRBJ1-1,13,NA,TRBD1,TGTGCCAGCAGTTTCGGACAGGGGACGAAAGCTTTCTTT,CASSFGQGTKAFF
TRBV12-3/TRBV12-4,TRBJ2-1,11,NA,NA,TGTGCCAGCACCCAAGCCAATGAGCAGTTCTTC,CASTQANEQFF
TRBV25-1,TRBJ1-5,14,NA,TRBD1,TGTGCCAGCAGTGGAGGGGGCGGCAATCAGCCCCAGCATTTT,CASSGGGGNQPQHF
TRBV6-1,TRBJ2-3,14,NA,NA,TGTGCCAGCAGTGACAGGGGGAGGTCAGATACGCAGTATTTT,CASSDRGRSDTQYF
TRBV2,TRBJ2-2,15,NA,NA,TGTGCCAGCACTCGAGACAGGATCGACACCGGGGAGCTGTTTTTT,CASTRDRIDTGELFF
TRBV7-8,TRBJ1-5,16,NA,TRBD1,TGTGCCAGCAGTCCCGGGGTGTCAGGGGGCATTCAGCCCCAGCATTTT,CASSPGVSGGIQPQHF
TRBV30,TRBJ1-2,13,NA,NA,TGTGCCTGGTGGGGGAAGACTAACTATGGCTACACCTTC,CAWWGKTNYGYTF
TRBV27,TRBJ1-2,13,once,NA,TGTGCCAGCAGTCCTTTTGAGGCGCAGGGCTACACCTTC,CASSPFEAQGYTF
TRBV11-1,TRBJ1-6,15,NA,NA,TGTGCCAGCAGCCCACGGACAGAGAATAATTCACCCCTCCACTTT,CASSPRTENNSPLHF
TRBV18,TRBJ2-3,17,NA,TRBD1,TGTGCCAGCTCGCCTGGGACAGGGATCGCGTCGACAGATACGCAGTATTTT,CASSPGTGIASTDTQYF
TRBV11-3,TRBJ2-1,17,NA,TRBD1,TGTGCCAGCAGCCCATATGAGGGGGACAGGTCCTACAATGAGCAGTTCTTC,CASSPYEGDRSYNEQFF
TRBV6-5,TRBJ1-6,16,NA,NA,TGTGCCAGCAGTTACTCGGCCGGGGGAACTAATTCACCCCTCCACTTT,CASSYSAGGTNSPLHF
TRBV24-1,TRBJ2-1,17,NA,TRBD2,TGTGCCACCAGTGGTGGACTAGCGGGAGTTGGCGGCAATGAGCAGTTCTTC,CATSGGLAGVGGNEQFF
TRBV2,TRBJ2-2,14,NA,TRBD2,TGTGCCAGCAGTCGCAACGGGGGGTCCGGGGAGCTGTTTTTT,CASSRNGGSGELFF
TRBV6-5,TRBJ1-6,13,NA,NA,TGTGCCAGCAGCCCCAGGGCGAATTCACCCCTCCACTTT,CASSPRANSPLHF
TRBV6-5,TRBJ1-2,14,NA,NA,TGTGCCAGCAGTTACGGACGTCTCGGGGGTGGCTACACCTTC,CASSYGRLGGGYTF
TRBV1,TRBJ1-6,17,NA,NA,TGCACCAGCAGCCGAACGTTTGGACAGGAGGGGAATTCACCCCTCCACTTT,CTSSRTFGQEGNSPLHF
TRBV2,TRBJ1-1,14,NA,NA,TGTGCCAGCAGTGGAGAGCTGCTGAACACTGAAGCTTTCTTT,CASSGELLNTEAFF
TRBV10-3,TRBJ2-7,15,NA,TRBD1,TGTGCCATCAGTGAGGGTGACAGGGTTACCTACGAGCAGTACTTC,CAISEGDRVTYEQYF
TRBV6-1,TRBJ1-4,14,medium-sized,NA,TGTGCCAGCAGTGAATCCAGGGCTAATGAAAAACTGTTTTTT,CASSESRANEKLFF
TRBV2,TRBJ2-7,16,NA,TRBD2,TGTGCCAGCAGTGGGCCTAGCGGGGGGGCACTCGGCGAGCAGTACTTC,CASSGPSGGALGEQYF
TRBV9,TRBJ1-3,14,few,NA,TGTGCCAGCAGCAGCACAGGCTCTGGAAACACCATATATTTT,CASSSTGSGNTIYF
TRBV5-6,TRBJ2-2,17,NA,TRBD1,TGTGCCAGCAACTCGGAAGGGACAGGGAGGCACACCGGGGAGCTGTTTTTT,CASNSEGTGRHTGELFF
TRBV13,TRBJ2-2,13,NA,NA,TGTGCCAGCACCGCCGAGGGCACCGGGGAGCTGTTTTTT,CASTAEGTGELFF
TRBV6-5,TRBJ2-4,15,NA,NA,TGTGCCAGCTCCCAGGGTTTTTCTGCCAAAAACATTCAGTACTTC,CASSQGFSAKNIQYF
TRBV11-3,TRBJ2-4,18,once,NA,TGTGCCAGCAGCTTAGGTCAAGACGGAGCCTTAGCCAAAAACATTCAGTACTTC,CASSLGQDGALAKNIQYF
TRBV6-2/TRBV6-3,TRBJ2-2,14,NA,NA,TGTGCCAGCAGTTACAGTGGAGGGGGGATGGAGCTGTTTTTT,CASSYSGGGMELFF